This is a list of T cell receptor beta chains from one sample in a study of CD8 T cells in Susac syndrome. TCRdb reanalysed the immunoSEQ multiplex PCR reads using MiXCR and keeps one entry per CDR3 protein. The sample includes hundreds of thousands of distinct CDR3 sequences, around 84% of them seen just once. Sequencing was carried out using CD8+ T cells from PBMCs. The receptors were gathered from a human donor with multiple sclerosis. The CDR3 runs from the conserved cysteine through the conserved F or W. Expanded clones are given a class, and other clones once, few, many or no size at all.

V	J	size	CDR3
TRBV29-1	TRBJ2-1	.	CSVEREAPGEQFF
TRBV7-9	TRBJ2-1	.	CASSLGLAEVNEQFF
TRBV27	TRBJ1-2	.	CASRTGPFGYTF
TRBV7-9	TRBJ2-1	.	CASSSRAGTRNNEQFF
TRBV5-6	TRBJ1-1	.	CASTLTGVNTEAFF
TRBV14	TRBJ1-5	.	CASSQDLNQPQHF
TRBV11-2	TRBJ2-1	.	CASSFERDYNEQFF
TRBV25-1	TRBJ1-1	once	CASRDSSTEAFF
TRBV7-8	TRBJ2-1	.	CASTFRLIGSGSRYNEQFF
TRBV4-2	TRBJ2-1	few	CASSQEREVYNEQFF
TRBV12-3/TRBV12-4	TRBJ1-4	.	CASIGAAGREKLFF
TRBV7-3	TRBJ2-3	.	CASSPGAGKALLDTQYF
TRBV6-5	TRBJ2-3	.	CASSLEGEADTQYF
TRBV9	TRBJ2-5	.	CASSGSEQETQYF
TRBV24-1	TRBJ1-1	.	CATRQGNTEAFF
TRBV5-1	TRBJ2-5	once	CASSPHLAGVRETQYF
TRBV10-2	TRBJ2-3	.	CASKVQGADTQYF
TRBV4-2	TRBJ2-7	.	CASIRGLAGGPHEQYF
TRBV6-5	TRBJ2-7	.	CLAGTGMEQYF
TRBV27	TRBJ1-1	.	CASRTQGLNTEAFF
TRBV6-5	TRBJ1-5	.	CASSWDRGFRYNANQPQHF
TRBV15	TRBJ2-3	.	CATSRDRVGRTPDTQYF
TRBV27	TRBJ2-1	.	CASSFGGGGYNEQFF
TRBV4-1	TRBJ2-2	.	CASSQGPGTPTGELFF
TRBV7-9	TRBJ2-3	.	CASSSQAGGDADTQYF
TRBV13	TRBJ2-2	.	CASSFAGTNTGELFF
TRBV11-1	TRBJ2-1	.	CASSSPYNEQFF
TRBV12-5	TRBJ1-5	.	CASGGVIGKVDSNQPQHF
TRBV7-6	TRBJ2-5	.	CASSLSIGASGRDQETQYF
TRBV6-1	TRBJ2-7	.	CASSEAGGVEQYF
TRBV7-9	TRBJ2-7	.	CASSGETSGSSYEQYF
TRBV3-1	TRBJ1-3	once	CASSHLGEGATGNTIYF
TRBV9	TRBJ1-2	.	CASNPGYTF
TRBV19	TRBJ1-5	.	CASSRGEGNQPQHF
TRBV5-6	TRBJ1-1	.	CAIRAGKGDTEAFF
TRBV29-1	TRBJ2-1	.	CSVDSGGDNEQFF
TRBV2	TRBJ2-7	.	CATTGPVYEQYF
TRBV7-9	TRBJ1-3	.	CASSLGTASSGNTIYF
TRBV28	TRBJ2-4	.	CASSFQHIAKNIQYF
TRBV4-1	TRBJ2-1	.	CASSPRASTPGEQFF
TRBV28	TRBJ2-1	.	CASSGTGGSYEQFF
TRBV2	TRBJ2-6	.	CATLAANVLTF
TRBV19	TRBJ1-1	.	CASSIGPATNTGAFF
TRBV6-5	TRBJ1-3	.	CASSWDGTSGNTIYF
TRBV6-1	TRBJ2-3	.	CASRGGFHPSTDTQYF
TRBV28	TRBJ2-5	.	CASQSETQYF
TRBV2	TRBJ2-7	.	CASKLAGAETYEQYF
TRBV11-2	TRBJ2-7	.	CASSFGGSWYEQYF
TRBV30	TRBJ1-1	.	CAWSRLSPAFF
TRBV30	TRBJ2-1	.	CACQWTFNNEQFF
TRBV20-1	TRBJ2-1	.	CSARGETSGSYEQFF
TRBV27	TRBJ2-7	.	CASSLSIWIQEQYF
TRBV6-6	TRBJ2-1	.	CASSHVAGGYNEQFF
TRBV24-1	TRBJ1-5	.	CATGGGDSNQPQHF
TRBV27	TRBJ2-3	.	CASSPFARALYF
TRBV5-6	TRBJ2-1	.	CASSLGTINEQFF
TRBV7-2	TRBJ2-7	.	CASSLLSGSEQYF
TRBV28	TRBJ2-7	.	CASSFFPGSPYEQYF